This T cell receptor beta chain was profiled in a study of T-cell reconstitution after alpha-beta-depleted transplantation in children. Construction of the TCRbeta library involved unique molecular identifiers. TCRdb reprocessed the PCR reads via MiXCR and lists one record per CDR3 protein. The profile shows over 150,000 distinct CDR3 sequences, roughly 7.5% of them singletons. V lost 7 bases and J 13 bases, leaving 17 bases between the germline ends. The CDR3 consists of 12 residues. This clonotype was seen a handful of times. The specimen comprised PBMCs from the stem cell graft donor, sampled from the stem cell graft. The V call is TRBV12-3 or TRBV12-4, the J call TRBJ2-1; D is uncertain. The receptor's source is a human donor who donated a stem cell graft to a child with Wiskott-Aldrich syndrome. The DNA of the CDR3 is TGTGCCAGCACCCCGGGCAGGTTGGGACAGTTCTTC. It encodes CASTPGRLGQFF.